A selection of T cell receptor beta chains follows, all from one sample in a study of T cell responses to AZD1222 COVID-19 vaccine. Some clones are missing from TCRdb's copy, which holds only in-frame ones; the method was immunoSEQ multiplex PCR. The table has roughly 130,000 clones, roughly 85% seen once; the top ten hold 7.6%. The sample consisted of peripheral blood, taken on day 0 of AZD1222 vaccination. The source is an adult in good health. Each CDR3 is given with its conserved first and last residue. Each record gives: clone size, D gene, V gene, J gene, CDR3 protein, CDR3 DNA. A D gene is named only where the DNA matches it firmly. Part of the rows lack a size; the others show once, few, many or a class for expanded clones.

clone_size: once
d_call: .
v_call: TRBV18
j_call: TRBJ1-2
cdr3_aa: CASSPYAGTAIRSYGYTF
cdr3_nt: TGTGCCAGCTCACCGTACGCAGGGACTGCAATAAGGAGCTATGGCTACACCTTC

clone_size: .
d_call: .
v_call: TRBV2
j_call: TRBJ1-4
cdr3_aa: CASIGAVDEKLFF
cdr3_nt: TGTGCCAGCATCGGGGCAGTGGATGAAAAACTGTTTTTT

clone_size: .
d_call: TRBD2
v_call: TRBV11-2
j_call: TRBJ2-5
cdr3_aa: CASSFGTSGKETQYF
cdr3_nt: TGTGCCAGCAGCTTCGGGACTAGCGGGAAAGAGACCCAGTACTTC

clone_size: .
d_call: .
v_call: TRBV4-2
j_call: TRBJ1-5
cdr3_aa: CASSQGRDNQPQHF
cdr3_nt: TGTGCCAGCAGCCAAGGAAGAGACAATCAGCCCCAGCATTTT

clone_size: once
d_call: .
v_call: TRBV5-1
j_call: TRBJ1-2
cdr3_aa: CASSLGQSHYGYTF
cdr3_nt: TGCGCCAGCAGCTTAGGACAGTCTCACTATGGCTACACCTTC

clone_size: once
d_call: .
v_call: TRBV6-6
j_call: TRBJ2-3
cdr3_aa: CASSSGETDTQYF
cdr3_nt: TGTGCCAGCAGTAGCGGAGAGACAGATACGCAGTATTTT

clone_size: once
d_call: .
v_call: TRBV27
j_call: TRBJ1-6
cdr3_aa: CASSLSVQGHSPLHF
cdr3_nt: TGTGCCAGCAGTTTATCGGTCCAGGGACATTCACCCCTCCACTTT

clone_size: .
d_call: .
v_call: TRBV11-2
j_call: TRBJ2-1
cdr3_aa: CASSSIISYNEQFF
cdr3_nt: TGTGCCAGCAGCTCTATAATCTCCTACAATGAGCAGTTCTTC

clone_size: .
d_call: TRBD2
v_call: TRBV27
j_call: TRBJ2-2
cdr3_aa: CASSPELAGTNTGELFF
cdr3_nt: TGTGCCAGCAGCCCCGAACTAGCGGGGACGAACACCGGGGAGCTGTTTTTT

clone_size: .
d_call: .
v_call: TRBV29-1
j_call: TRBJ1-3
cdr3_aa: CSVETTGLGNTIYF
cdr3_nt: TGCAGCGTTGAAACTACGGGGCTCGGAAACACCATATATTTT

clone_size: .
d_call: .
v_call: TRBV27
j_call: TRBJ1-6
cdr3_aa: CASSLSRVIFFGQSSYNSPLHF
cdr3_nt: TGTGCCAGCAGTTTATCGCGGGTTATTTTTTTTGGGCAGAGCTCCTATAATTCACCCCTCCACTTT

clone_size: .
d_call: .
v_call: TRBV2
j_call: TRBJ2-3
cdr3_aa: CARGTDTQYF
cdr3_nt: TGTGCCAGGGGCACAGATACGCAGTATTTT

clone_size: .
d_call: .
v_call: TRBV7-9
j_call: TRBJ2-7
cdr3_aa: CASSSYYEQYF
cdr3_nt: TGTGCCAGCAGCTCCTACTACGAGCAGTACTTC

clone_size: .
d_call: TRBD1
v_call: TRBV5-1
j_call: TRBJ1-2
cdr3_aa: CASSSTGMVDGYTF
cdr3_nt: TGCGCCAGCAGCTCGACAGGGATGGTGGATGGCTACACCTTC

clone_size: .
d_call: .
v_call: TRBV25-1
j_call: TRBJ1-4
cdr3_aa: CASSDRGGSDEKLFF
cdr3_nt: TGTGCCAGCAGTGACCGAGGGGGAAGCGATGAAAAACTGTTTTTT

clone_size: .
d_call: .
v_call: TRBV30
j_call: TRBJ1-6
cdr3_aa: CAWSVTGNSPLHF
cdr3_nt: TGTGCCTGGAGTGTTACAGGAAATTCACCCCTCCACTTT

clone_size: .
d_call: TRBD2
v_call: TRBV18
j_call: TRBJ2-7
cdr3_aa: CASSPTTGGSYEQYF
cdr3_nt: TGTGCCAGCTCACCAACTACGGGAGGGTCCTACGAGCAGTACTTC

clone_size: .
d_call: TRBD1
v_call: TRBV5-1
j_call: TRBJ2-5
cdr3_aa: CASSPRTGVETQYF
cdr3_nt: TGCGCCAGCAGCCCGAGGACAGGGGTAGAGACCCAGTACTTC

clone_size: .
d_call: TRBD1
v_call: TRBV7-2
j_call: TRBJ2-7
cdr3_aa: CASSWGTGTYEQYF
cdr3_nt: TGTGCCAGCAGCTGGGGGACAGGGACCTACGAGCAGTACTTC

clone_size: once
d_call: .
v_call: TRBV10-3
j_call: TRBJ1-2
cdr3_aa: CAISVQANYGYTF
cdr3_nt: TGTGCCATCAGTGTTCAAGCTAACTATGGCTACACCTTC

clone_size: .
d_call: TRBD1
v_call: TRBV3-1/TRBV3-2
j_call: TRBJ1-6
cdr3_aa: CVRTRDRRDPLHF
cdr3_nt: TGTGTAAGAACCCGGGACAGGAGAGATCCCCTCCACTTT

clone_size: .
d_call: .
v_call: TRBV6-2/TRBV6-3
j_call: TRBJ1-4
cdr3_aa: CASSYWVSNEKLFF
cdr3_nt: TGTGCCAGCAGTTATTGGGTGTCTAATGAAAAACTGTTTTTT

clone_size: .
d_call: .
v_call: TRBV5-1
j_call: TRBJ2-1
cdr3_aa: CASNRQGRDNEQFF
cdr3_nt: TGCGCCAGCAATAGACAGGGGAGGGACAATGAGCAGTTCTTC

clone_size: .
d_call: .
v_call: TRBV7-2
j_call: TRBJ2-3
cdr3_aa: CASSLGGTQYF
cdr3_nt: TGTGCCAGCAGCTTAGGAGGTACGCAGTATTTT